The sequence of this T cell receptor (beta chain) was determined in a study of cytomegalovirus exposure and HLA in healthy donors (dated by TCRdb to 2015 to 2018). Looking at the study overall: According to an earlier analysis of 587 of the donors, some 180 million T cells yielded 100 million or so unique TCR beta sequences and around 300 Gb of sequence data. The study profiled the T cell repertoires of 666 subjects by immunosequencing and related them to cytomegalovirus serostatus. A later analysis re-analyzed previously published TCR beta repertoires from 666 donors and added high-resolution HLA genotyping to study TCR occurrence patterns. In a later genetic analysis, genome-wide SNP genotypes for about three fifths of the roughly 670 donors were used, and that subset was treated as a discovery cohort. On average, roughly 250,000 unique TCR beta nucleotide sequences were sequenced per donor among some 430 genotyped donors of the cohort, with about 19% of those sequences being non-productive. The study aimed to test whether cataloging public T cell receptors could reveal signatures of past pathogen exposure. HLA typing covered class I and class II loci at four-digit resolution. An early release that covered more than 550 HLA-typed donors contained approximately 300 gigabases of sequencing data and 65 million to 100 million unique TCR sequences. An earlier analysis of approximately 640 of the donors applied high-throughput TCR beta sequencing to assess whether each TCR beta V gene segment acted as functional or pseudogenic. Rather than drawing on any new phenotypic data, the later analysis identified candidate immune exposures from TCR beta sequences and the way those sequences occurred across donors. Alongside the repertoire data, information on donor age, sex, ethnicity and CMV serostatus was compiled. All discovery cohort repertoires had been generated using a single sequencing platform. To predict cytomegalovirus infection status, the study combined high-throughput TCR immunosequencing, statistical association of individual TCRs with disease status, and machine learning. Among the roughly 370 genotyped donors, under 90% belonged to the genetic ancestry cluster associated with self-reported Caucasian donors. A separate validation cohort of over 95 different subjects was used in addition to the 666-subject first cohort. The number of donors typed differed by locus, with about 629-640 for A, B, C, DRB1 and DQB1, roughly 520 for DQA1, approximately 570 for DPA1, and about 450 for DPB1. Because of strong linkage in the cohort, roughly five DR-DQ haplotypes were treated as single units for association and clustering. What the research found in general, with its limitations: A further reported finding was that TCR beta sequences accurately predicted the HLA-A and HLA-B alleles for most subjects in the first cohort. The only immune exposure information available for the cohort was CMV serostatus. When HLA alleles, especially DR and DQ, strongly co-occurred, TCR associations were difficult to assign to individual alleles. The presence/absence analyses assumed that sequencing depth was roughly uniform across donors, and that assumption may not be true. Correlated functional status among segregating V segments might be attributable to linkage disequilibrium, but an unknown experimental factor could not be ruled out. HLA typing was unavailable for some donors at each locus, so association tests used only the typed subset. Most TCR sequences were observed very rarely across donors, whereas some public TCRs were present in many individuals. In vitro tests confirmed that a few of the cytomegalovirus-associated TCR beta chains recognize cytomegalovirus antigens. According to the authors, the approach could potentially be generalized to other disease states and immunological phenotypes. In a later analysis, HLA-associated TCR beta chains showed more clonal expansion and lower generation probabilities than non-associated chains that were equally common. Because the 87-base-pair reads could not distinguish some IMGT-functional V segments, including TRBV6-2 and TRBV6-3, those segments were excluded. According to a later genetic analysis, donors in an Asian-associated ancestry cluster had fewer N-insertions in productive TCRs than the approximately 630-donor mean. At a false discovery rate of 0.05, a later analysis linked 16,000 or so TCR beta sequences to specific HLA alleles. This cohort had only TCR beta chains sequenced, and the lack of alpha or paired-chain data limited which features could be detected. In a later analysis, TCR association rates were found to vary across HLA loci, with the most associated TCRs seen for DRB1 alleles and the fewest for HLA-C alleles. Approximately 16 rarely observed V segments, including chromosome 9 orphons, were excluded from the earlier analysis of a few hundred of the donors because counts were too low. Several of the top co-occurrence clusters appeared to be linked to parvovirus B19, influenza, CMV and Epstein-Barr virus, according to a later analysis. A cluster of highly shared sequence variants was judged likely to represent a technical artifact of the sequencing pipeline. V-gene and J-gene trimming of TCR beta chains was associated with a missense DCLRE1C variant in a later genetic analysis, and the association was replicated in an independent cohort. A total of around 150 TCR beta chains were listed by the study as associated with cytomegalovirus. An earlier analysis of around 500 of the donors showed that most TCR beta V segments appeared in productive rearrangements either about 87% or about 30% of the time, which broadly matched IMGT annotations. The classifier was reported to diagnose cytomegalovirus status with high specificity and sensitivity in both the original cohort and the validation cohort. Most CMV-associated TCR beta chains appeared to be HLA-restricted in a later analysis, and the HLA associations seemed to be driven largely by CMV exposure.

The cohort consisted of some 670 healthy bone marrow donors. At the time of sampling, all cohort members were nominally healthy, though unrecorded immune exposures were likely present. The donor was CMV seronegative and belonged to the group of 350 or so seronegative cohort members. A peripheral blood sample was collected from each donor, and TCR beta sequencing was performed on peripheral blood mononuclear cells. The Qiagen DNeasy Blood Extraction Kit was used to extract genomic DNA from the blood cell samples. Comments on this clone: The antigen it recognizes is unknown. No quality values exist for individual bases; no much larger clone is one base distant.

The library was generated by the immunoSEQ multiplex PCR assay. The multiplex PCR relied on a mix of 60 forward primers for TCR Vbeta segments and 13 reverse primers for TCR Jbeta segments. The CDR3 region of rearranged TCR beta genes was amplified from genomic DNA by a multiplex PCR assay. The Illumina HiSeq System was used to sequence the amplified TCR beta libraries as 87-base-pair reads. The paper's processing steps were these. Across the 500 to 750 repertoires, a later analysis counted about 81 million unique TCR beta chains, around 10 million of which were shared by at least two donors. To remove PCR and sequencing errors, raw reads were error-corrected and collapsed into unique sequences using a nearest-neighbor algorithm that merged closely related sequences. CDR3 sequences were aligned to IMGT reference sequences to assign V, D and J gene segments. For a sequence to be retained, a match of at least six nucleotides was required to both a V gene segment and a J gene segment. Rearrangements were called productive when the CDR3 lacked stop codons and stayed in frame with V and J; all others were non-productive. CDR3 was defined by IMGT convention, running from the second conserved V-encoded cysteine to the conserved J-encoded phenylalanine. The earlier analysis of approximately 590 of the donors excluded any sequence lacking an unambiguous match to a single V gene segment. In an earlier analysis of approximately 550 of the donors, V segments were called functional above 56.7% productive rearrangements and were called segregating when the between-donor standard deviation exceeded 5%. To diagnose cytomegalovirus status from the catalog of TCR beta chain sequences, a statistical classification framework was built. In a later analysis, TCR nucleotide sequences were compared against IMGT/GENE-DB human TR gene sequences so that V and J genes could be assigned. The TCRdist pipeline was used in a later analysis to assign CDR3 sequences and most-parsimonious VDJ recombination scenarios. A later analysis defined each TCR beta chain by its CDR3 amino acid sequence plus V-gene family, and excluded reads lacking a unique V-gene family. A later analysis removed 592 highly shared, low-generation-probability nucleotide sequences to deal with suspected cross-contamination and a sequencing artifact. In a later analysis, a clonal expansion index for each public chain was calculated from normalized within-repertoire ranks of inferred template counts. In a later analysis, generation probabilities were computed using a VDJ recombination model fitted to out-of-frame rearrangements, and the results were checked against IGoR. Hypergeometric tests were used in a later analysis to score TCR-TCR, TCR-HLA and TCR-CMV co-occurrence, with a repertoire-size bias correction applied to the TCR pairs. In a later analysis, false discovery rates were estimated by permuting HLA or CMV assignments 20 times. A later analysis grouped co-occurring TCRs with DBSCAN, adding TCRdist sequence similarity when clustering within HLA-allele-positive subsets. Co-occurrence clustering excluded repertoires with fewer than 30,000 or more than 120,000 public chains, plus five with anomalous nucleotide sharing. Here the immuneACCESS table is served through TCRdb, limited to in-frame sequences with V and J called. Missing clones are a known gap in these copies; in checked studies unresolved V genes cover under half, and the rest lacks a known reason. V, J and clone size are those of that table, while D and trimming were read from the DNA. Within this sample are about 160,000 clones, with about 80% of them counted one time only. The ten most abundant clones make up about 1.3% of the sample.

V lost 0 bases and J lost 11 bases; the stretch between them is 16 bases long. The CDR3 measures 14 amino acids from cysteine to phenylalanine. Just the 42-base CDR3 DNA is kept, in frame starting at base 1. The germline V gene (reference sequence) gives CDR1 as LNHNV and CDR2 as YYDKDF. The clonotype originates from a man aged 25-45 years in good health and CMV-seronegative. Sequencing was performed on PBMCs. The rearrangement combines TRBV15 with TRBJ1-1; too little of a D gene remains to name it. The bases are TGTGCCACCAGCAGAGATCAGAGCGTAGGACTGGCTTTCTTT. Its product reads: CATSRDQSVGLAFF.